The next 26 T cell receptor beta chains were all read from a single sample in a study of OX40 agonist ivuxolimab in advanced cancers. Sequenced by immunoSEQ multiplex PCR; TCRdb stores in-frame clones only, minus some. The sample includes some 100,000 clones, about nine tenths of them seen just once. The source material was CD4+ or CD8+ T cells sorted from blood, sampled in a trial of the OX40 agonist ivuxolimab. These receptors were collected from an adult with an advanced solid tumor such as melanoma, head and neck, liver or kidney cancer.

V and J are TRBV19 and TRBJ2-5, with 7 bases that match TRBD2. V was clipped by 5 bases and J by 4 bases; unmatched bases: 13. The CDR3 has 16 amino acids. Per germline, CDR1 LNHDA and CDR2 SQIVND (reference sequence). The CDR3, as DNA: TGTGCCAGTAGTCTGGGGACTAACGTAGGAGGAGAGACCCAGTACTTC. It translates to CASSLGTNVGGETQYF.

The CDR3 spells CASSVLGGNTIYF. CDR3 DNA sequence: TGTGCCAGCAGCGTCCTGGGTGGAAACACCATATATTTT. The V and J genes are TRBV9 and TRBJ1-3; D remains unclear. The CDR3 spans 13 residues. The germline V gene encodes CDR1 SGDLS and CDR2 YYNGEE. The ends were cut back, 2 bases at V and 3 bases at J, with 6 bases in the middle.

This CDR3 reads CASSSGRTGVNGYTF. The CDR3 DNA reads as TGCGCCAGCAGCTCGGGACGGACAGGGGTAAACGGCTACACCTTC. The chain is built from TRBV5-1 and TRBJ1-2; TRBD1 matches 9 bases. CDR1 and CDR2 from the germline V gene are SGHRS and YFSETQ. V shed 3 bases, J shed 8 bases, and the junction held 11 bases outside the gene matches. The CDR3 consists of 15 residues.

The rearrangement uses TRBV5-6 and TRBJ2-2; TRBD1 agrees at 8 bases. This CDR3 comprises 15 residues. The germline V gene encodes CDR1 SGHDT and CDR2 YYEEEE. V trimming: 7 bases; J trimming: 5 bases; junction bases outside the gene matches: 10. CDR3: CASFTGTGGTGELFF. The CDR3 region has the DNA TGTGCCAGCTTCACCGGAACAGGGGGGACCGGGGAGCTGTTTTTT.

The rearrangement uses TRBV19 and TRBJ1-2; 7 bases are a match to TRBD1. Unmatched junction bases numbered 3, after V lost 8 bases and J lost 0 bases. The CDR3 covers 13 residues. The germline CDR1 and CDR2 sequences are LNHDA and SQIVND (reference sequence). DNA of the CDR3: TGTGCCAGTTGGACAGGTCCTAACTATGGCTACACCTTC. This encodes CASWTGPNYGYTF.

The V call is TRBV7-2, the J call TRBJ2-1; 7 bases line up with TRBD2. This CDR3 is built from 15 residues. From germline, CDR1 is SGHTA and CDR2 FQGNSA. V was pared by 4 bases and J by 3 bases, with 6 bases of the junction left unmatched. CDR3: CASSSSGILYNEQFF. The CDR3 nucleotides are TGTGCCAGCAGCTCCAGCGGGATCCTCTACAATGAGCAGTTCTTC.

The chain has TRBV14 and TRBJ2-7; 9 bases are shared with TRBD1. This CDR3 contains 15 residues. Germline assignment: CDR1 SGHDN and CDR2 FVKESK. With 4 bases clipped from V and 1 base from J, the junction kept 5 bases outside the gene matches. The CDR3 DNA sequence: TGTGCCAGCAGCCGCCGGGACAGGGTTTCCTACGAGCAGTACTTC. This codes for CASSRRDRVSYEQYF.

The chain couples TRBV9 to TRBJ2-1; 10 positions agree with TRBD2. After removal of 6 bases from V and 4 bases from J, the junction contained 10 bases not matched to a gene. Germline CDR1 and CDR2: SGDLS and YYNGEE. CDR3 length equals 16 residues. CDR3 nucleotides: TGTGCCAGCACATTTGACATAGCGGGGGGATACAATGAGCAGTTCTTC. Translation gives CASTFDIAGGYNEQFF.

This clone came up a few times. The rearrangement links TRBV14 to TRBJ2-1; D is perhaps TRBD2 (5 bases). Looked up from germline, CDR1 is SGHDN and CDR2 is FVKESK. The CDR3 runs to 15 residues. The germline V and J ends were trimmed by 1 base and 3 bases, with 10 bases remaining between them. CDR3 sequence: CASSQGLAHYNEQFF. The CDR3 DNA is TGTGCCAGCAGCCAAGGATTAGCGCACTACAATGAGCAGTTCTTC. Based on the CDR3 plus reference TRBV14 and TRBJ2-1, the full variable domain is EAGVTQFPSHSVIEKGQTVTLRCDPISGHDNLYWYRRVMGKEIKFLLHFVKESKQDESGMPNNRFLAERTGGTYSTLKVQPAELEDSGVYFCASSQGLAHYNEQFFGPGTRLTVL.

The CDR3 DNA sequence: TGTGCCAGCAGTGAAAATACAGGATTCCACGAGCAGTACTTC. Its protein product is CASSENTGFHEQYF. The chain employs TRBV6-1 and TRBJ2-7; possible D gene TRBD1, 5 bases. Germline CDR1 MNHNS, CDR2 SASEGT. Trimming left V 2 bases short and J 5 bases short, with 13 bases between. The CDR3 covers 14 residues.

The chain employs TRBV6-1 and TRBJ1-5; weak D call: TRBD1 (6 bases). CDR3 length: 13 residues. The V end lost 6 bases, the J end lost 6 bases, and 12 bases lay between the germline ends. Germline CDR1 MNHNS, CDR2 SASEGT. The CDR3 DNA is TGTGCCAGCAGGCAGGGGTATGGTCAGCCCCAGCATTTT. This codes for CASRQGYGQPQHF.

The CDR3, as DNA: TGTGCCAGCAGTGAAGAGATAACCCTGATTAAGACCCAGTACTTC. Translating gives CASSEEITLIKTQYF. This chain uses TRBV6-1 with TRBJ2-5, with D hard to call. The CDR3 length is 15 residues. The V end was cut by 1 base, the J end by 6 bases, with 15 bases between. Germline V lookup: CDR1 MNHNS, CDR2 SASEGT.

The chain employs TRBV10-3 and TRBJ2-1; TRBD2 matches at 8 bases. Germline trimming cut 2 bases from V and 7 bases from J; bases unmatched to any gene: 13. The CDR3 has 17 residues. Germline V gene sequence: CDR1 ENHRY, CDR2 SYGVKD. CDR3 region: CAISEPQRRGGGNEQFF. Here the CDR3 DNA reads TGTGCCATCAGTGAGCCTCAGCGACGGGGGGGCGGTAATGAGCAGTTCTTC.

The chain is built from TRBV27 and TRBJ1-2; unclear D gene. Germline values: CDR1 MNHEY, CDR2 SMNVEV (reference sequence). The CDR3 length is 13 residues. With 6 bases removed from V and 3 bases from J, the gap between germline ends came to 11 bases. As DNA, the CDR3 is TGTGCCAGCAGGGGTCAAGGGCACTATGGCTACACCTTC. Translating gives CASRGQGHYGYTF.

In its sample, this clone was seen once. The rearrangement links TRBV10-3 to TRBJ2-1, with D perhaps matching TRBD2 (6 bases). Trimming took off 4 bases at V and 9 bases at J, with 16 bases between the two ends. The CDR3 spans 14 residues. Germline V gene lookup returns CDR1 ENHRY and CDR2 SYGVKD. CDR3 region: CAISARLAQVEQFF. Written as DNA, the CDR3 is TGTGCCATCAGTGCGCGGCTAGCGCAGGTTGAGCAGTTCTTC.

This CDR3 reads CASSRSFEETQYF. CDR3 nucleotide sequence: TGTGCCAGCAGCCGGAGTTTTGAAGAGACCCAGTACTTC. The genes are TRBV7-2 and TRBJ2-5; no reliable D call. From germline, CDR1 is SGHTA and CDR2 FQGNSA. V lost 5 bases and J 3 bases, leaving 10 bases between the germline ends. The CDR3 contains 13 residues.

V is TRBV10-3 and J is TRBJ1-6; TRBD1 might be the D (6 bases). The CDR3 totals 14 residues. Trimming pared 6 bases from V and 13 bases from J, leaving 19 bases between. CDR1 and CDR2 (germline): ENHRY, SYGVKD. As DNA, the CDR3 is TGTGCCATCAGCCAGGGGCCGCAGGAATTTCCCCTCCACTTT. Encoded protein: CAISQGPQEFPLHF.

The chain carries TRBV11-1 and TRBJ2-7; D gene unclear. The length of the CDR3 is 14 residues. The V gene lost 1 base and the J gene lost 5 bases, with 12 bases spanning the gap. The V gene's germline CDR1 is SGHAT and CDR2 FQDESV (reference sequence). CDR3 region: CASSLDRNYDEQYF. The CDR3 DNA follows: TGTGCCAGCAGCTTAGACCGTAACTACGACGAGCAGTACTTC. Looking up the rest from reference TRBV11-1 and TRBJ2-7 gives the full variable domain: EAEVAQSPRYKITEKSQAVAFWCDPISGHATLYWYRQILGQGPELLVQFQDESVVDDSQLPKDRFSAERLKGVDSTLKIQPAELGDSAMYLCASSLDRNYDEQYFGPGTRLTVT.

This chain uses TRBV9 with TRBJ2-1, with a possible D match to TRBD1 (6 bases). CDR3 length: 18 residues. Trimming removed 4 bases at V and 1 base at J, with 21 bases between. CDR1 SGDLS and CDR2 YYNGEE come from the germline V gene. The CDR3 is CASSLTQGSGFSYNEQFF. The DNA of the CDR3 is TGTGCCAGCAGCCTAACCCAGGGGAGCGGCTTTTCCTACAATGAGCAGTTCTTC.

This clone was detected only a few times. The CDR3, as DNA: TGTGCCAGCAGCCAAATTCCCCTGACAGGGCCTGGAAACACCATATATTTT. Its translation is CASSQIPLTGPGNTIYF. The chain combines TRBV14 with TRBJ1-3, with 7 bases aligning to TRBD1. Unmatched junction bases numbered 9, after V lost 2 bases and J lost 2 bases. From germline, CDR1 is SGHDN and CDR2 FVKESK. This CDR3 is built from 17 residues.

DNA for the CDR3: TGTGCCAGCAGTGGCCAAGGATTCGCTGAGCAGTTCTTC. It specifies CASSGQGFAEQFF. V usage is TRBV6-6 and J usage is TRBJ2-1; D gene uncertain. This CDR3 is built from 13 residues. The germline V gene encodes CDR1 MNHNY and CDR2 SVGAGI (reference sequence). V was cut by 5 bases and J by 9 bases, with 14 bases left in between.

V is TRBV30 and J is TRBJ2-7; D not resolved. This CDR3 comprises 12 residues. Germline V CDR1 and CDR2: GTSNPN, SVGIG (reference sequence). V was cut by 0 bases and J by 4 bases, with 7 bases left in between. The CDR3, as DNA: TGTGCCTGGAGTGTGTCTCGGTACGAGCAGTACTTC. This sequence encodes CAWSVSRYEQYF.

The chain joins TRBV10-3 to TRBJ2-7; 7 bases fit TRBD1. The CDR3 length is 13 residues. Germline V gene lookup returns CDR1 ENHRY and CDR2 SYGVKD. The V and J ends lost 10 bases and 2 bases, in that order; junction bases with no gene match: 8. This CDR3 reads CASAPGQTYEQYF. The CDR3 DNA sequence: TGTGCCAGCGCCCCGGGACAGACCTACGAGCAGTACTTC.

The count of this clone is one. The chain has TRBV9 and TRBJ2-5; TRBD2 agrees at 12 bases. Germline values: CDR1 SGDLS, CDR2 YYNGEE. This CDR3 is 18 amino acids long. The ends lost 0 bases at V and 4 bases at J; junction bases unmatched: 10. As DNA, the CDR3 is TGTGCCAGCAGCGTAGCCACTACTAGCGGGAGGTTCGGAGAGACCCAGTACTTC. This codes for CASSVATTSGRFGETQYF. The full variable domain, its missing parts supplied by reference TRBV9 and TRBJ2-5, is DSGVTQTPKHLITATGQRVTLRCSPRSGDLSVYWYQQSLDQGLQFLIQYYNGEERAKGNILERFSAQQFPDLHSELNLSSLELGDSALYFCASSVATTSGRFGETQYFGPGTRLLVL.

This chain uses TRBV19 with TRBJ2-2, with a weak D call TRBD1 (5 bases). The germline V gene encodes CDR1 LNHDA and CDR2 SQIVND (reference sequence). The CDR3 has 16 amino acids. Trimming shortened V by 3 bases and J by 4 bases, and 15 bases separated the two germline ends. In DNA, the CDR3 is TGTGCCAGTAGTATTGTGGTCAGGGCGGCCACCGGGGAGCTGTTTTTT. It codes for CASSIVVRAATGELFF.

V and J are TRBV6-5 and TRBJ2-7; 9 nucleotides align to TRBD1. This CDR3 is built from 12 residues. Germline V gene data show CDR1 as MNHEY and CDR2 as SVGAGI. V lost 4 bases to trimming and J lost 10 bases; unmatched junction nucleotides: 5. The DNA for the CDR3 is TGTGCCAGCAGTTCGACAGGGGGATTCCAGTACTTC. Protein: CASSSTGGFQYF.